Listed below are T cell receptor beta chains from one sample, sequenced in a study of blood T cell repertoires in COVID-19. This table comes from immunoSEQ multiplex PCR, and its TCRdb copy is limited to in-frame clones, with some not included. The sample holds some 65,000 clones; about 94% are singletons and the top ten take approximately 2.9%. Input material: peripheral blood. Source of these receptors: a man in his 70s with active COVID-19. The conserved cysteine and the conserved F or W are not part of the CDR3 here. D genes are given only for firm matches.

j_gene	d_gene	v_gene	CDR3aa
TRBJ2-1	TRBD2	TRBV4-2	ASSQVGSGGSYNEQF
TRBJ2-3	-	TRBV11-2	ASSLRGLRLSTDTQY
TRBJ1-1	-	TRBV3-1/TRBV3-2	ASTGGIGTEAF
TRBJ2-3	TRBD2	TRBV19	ASSSFSGGVGYTQY
TRBJ2-3	-	TRBV7-9	ASSPGERLSD
TRBJ1-1	TRBD1	TRBV18	ASSPGQGEAF
TRBJ1-2	-	TRBV9	ASSGNVRVFSYGYT
TRBJ1-3	TRBD1	TRBV11-2	ASSLGTGASGNTIY
TRBJ1-4	-	TRBV7-2	ASSLSRIGRGEKLF
TRBJ2-5	TRBD1	TRBV6-5	ASSRGQGKETQY
TRBJ1-4	-	TRBV14	ASSRGNEKLF
TRBJ2-2	TRBD2	TRBV28	ASSSSGGAGGELF
TRBJ1-3	-	TRBV7-9	ASSSSLRLSSGNTIY
TRBJ2-1	TRBD2	TRBV12-5	ASGLVLRGLAVVNEQF
TRBJ2-7	TRBD1	TRBV10-3	AISESGQGTYEQY
TRBJ1-1	-	TRBV6-6	ASRKTGETEAF
TRBJ1-5	-	TRBV19	ASSNARDYSNQPQH
TRBJ1-6	-	TRBV3-1/TRBV3-2	ASSQQGFDNSPLH
TRBJ1-2	TRBD1	TRBV19	ASSIDLSGRGRGYT
TRBJ1-2	-	TRBV19	ASSISIDFNYGYT
TRBJ2-3	TRBD1	TRBV6-1	ASSVSTGTGGGDTQY
TRBJ1-1	-	TRBV9	ASSVGTSEAF
TRBJ1-1	TRBD1	TRBV2	ASALGQATEAF
TRBJ1-1	TRBD1	TRBV5-1	ASRKPGQGVSDTEAF
TRBJ2-2	TRBD2	TRBV2	ASSAFGLASGELF
TRBJ1-4	-	TRBV16	ASSRRQATNEKLF
TRBJ2-7	-	TRBV15	ATSRGTGRGDEQY
TRBJ2-1	TRBD2	TRBV15	ATSSELANEQF
TRBJ2-2	TRBD2	TRBV4-1	ASSHPLAGGHDGELF
TRBJ1-3	-	TRBV6-5	ASLRAGAGNTIY
TRBJ1-2	TRBD1	TRBV27	ASRVTGGSGYT
TRBJ2-2	TRBD2	TRBV7-8	ASSLFSKKRSGTSRAGELF
TRBJ1-1	TRBD1	TRBV6-5	ASSRQGGAEAF
TRBJ1-2	-	TRBV5-5	ASSFGRGNYGYT
TRBJ2-5	TRBD2	TRBV3-1/TRBV3-2	ASSHPSGGKGTQY